This T cell receptor (beta chain) was retrieved from a study of cytomegalovirus exposure and HLA in healthy donors. About this clone itself: Its antigen is as yet unknown.

As for the donors, each was a healthy bone marrow donor. Donors counted as nominally healthy when sampled, yet unrecorded immune exposures were likely. Study results and limitations: In vitro experiments confirmed that three CMV-associated chains were specific for CMV antigens.

13 Jbeta primers and 60 Vbeta primers were used for the PCR. Libraries were prepared by immunoSEQ multiplex PCR; TCRdb keeps only in-frame clonotypes and omits some of them. The repertoire holds around 140,000 clones, with roughly 70% as singletons. CDR3 length equals 16 residues. J was trimmed by 1 base and V by 3 bases; bases with no gene match: 10. Germline loops: CDR1 SQVTM, CDR2 ANQGSEA. The chain is built from TRBV29-1 and TRBJ1-1; TRBD1 agrees at 8 bases. Sequencing was carried out using PBMCs. The clonotype comes from a man aged 45-65 years in good health and CMV-seropositive. As DNA, the CDR3 is TGCAGCGTTGACCCTCCCCGGACAGGGCCGAACACTGAAGCTTTCTTT. This translates into CSVDPPRTGPNTEAFF.